This section outlines one T cell receptor beta chain sequence together with its context. Its antigen is still unknown. This specimen belongs to a study of Ad26.COV2.S vaccination and SARS-CoV-2 variants. Study findings and constraints: Substantial breadth in spike-specific CD8+ and CD4+ T cell responses was reportedly seen after vaccination. Individuals receiving vaccine had higher spike-specific TCR breadth than placebo recipients did.

The assay was immunoSEQ multiplex PCR, and TCRdb's table has in-frame clones only and misses some. Here the sample spans some 370,000 clones, approximately 83% being singletons. Germline assignment: CDR1 MGHRA and CDR2 YSYEKL. This CDR3 comprises 16 residues. Between the trimmed V and J ends, which lost 3 bases and 5 bases, there was a span of 19 bases. The treatment: roughly 18 received Ad26.COV2.S at low or high dose, single or two shots; several received placebo; per-sample allocation not given. Sampling was done on day 63 after the first vaccine or placebo injection. The vaccine antigen was prefusion-stabilized Wuhan SARS-CoV-2 spike.

The sample consisted of peripheral blood, taken in a trial of Ad26.COV2.S vaccine versus placebo. V gene TRBV4-1 combines with J gene TRBJ2-5, with D tentatively TRBD1 (6 bases). This sequence was found in a person aged 18 to 65 who received the Ad26.COV2.S COVID-19 vaccine or a placebo. DNA of the CDR3: TGCGCCAGCAGCCAGTTACAGGGTTACCAGGGGGAGACCCAGTACTTC. As protein: CASSQLQGYQGETQYF.